This TCR beta chain was recovered during a study of blood T cell repertoires in COVID-19. This CDR3 contains 13 residues. The germline V and J ends were trimmed by 5 bases and 8 bases, with 13 bases remaining between them. CDR1 is LNHDA and CDR2 is SQIVND in the germline V gene (reference sequence). Sequencing used immunoSEQ multiplex PCR; TCRdb keeps in-frame clones, though not all of them. The sample holds more than 75,000 clones; roughly 88% are singletons and the top ten take roughly 4.8%. Material: peripheral blood. The origin of this receptor is a woman aged 80 or older with acute or convalescent COVID-19. The V gene is TRBV19, the J gene TRBJ2-1; D is possibly TRBD2 (5 bases). CDR3 sequence reads: CASSRVSGDEQFF. The CDR3 DNA is TGTGCCAGTAGTCGGGTCTCCGGGGATGAGCAGTTCTTC.